Following are 4 T cell receptor beta chains from one sample sequenced in a study of radiotherapy plus CTLA-4 blockade in lung cancer. Measured with immunoSEQ multiplex PCR; TCRdb has only the in-frame clones, and not every one. The sample lists just over 60,000 clones; approximately 77% were seen once. Source: peripheral blood, taken from a patient treated with radiotherapy plus ipilimumab. The receptor set was obtained from a human donor with non-small cell lung cancer who had a complete response to radiotherapy plus ipilimumab.

V gene TRBV19 combines with J gene TRBJ1-1; D remains ambiguous. V dropped 6 bases and J dropped 5 bases, with 13 bases sitting between them. The CDR3 loop spans 13 amino acids. CDR1 is LNHDA, CDR2 SQIVND, per germline (reference sequence). CDR3 DNA: TGTGCCAGTAGCAAGAGAGGTTATACTGAAGCTTTCTTT. Protein: CASSKRGYTEAFF.

J is TRBJ1-2 and V is TRBV10-3; no definite D call. The V end lost 0 bases, the J end lost 7 bases, and 12 bases lay between the germline ends. CDR3 length: 14 residues. Germline assignment: CDR1 ENHRY and CDR2 SYGVKD. For the CDR3, the DNA is TGTGCCATCAGTGAGTCTGGGTCTGCGGTTGGCTACACCTTC. This codes for CAISESGSAVGYTF.

J is TRBJ1-5 and V is TRBV30, with TRBD1 identical over 7 bases. The germline V gene has CDR1 GTSNPN and CDR2 SVGIG (reference sequence). This CDR3 comprises 16 residues. With 0 bases clipped from V and 5 bases from J, the junction kept 10 bases outside the gene matches. The CDR3 DNA sequence: TGTGCCTGGAGTGTACGGGGGAGGGGGCTCCATCAGCCCCAGCATTTT. As protein: CAWSVRGRGLHQPQHF.

V is TRBV29-1 and J is TRBJ2-1; no clear D. Germline-derived CDR1 and CDR2 are SQVTM and ANQGSEA. V lost 5 bases to trimming and J lost 9 bases, with 8 bases between them. This CDR3 contains 10 residues. As DNA, the CDR3 is TGCAGCGTTTGGGATAGTGAGCAGTTCTTC. Translation gives CSVWDSEQFF.